A selection of T cell receptor beta chains follows, all from one sample in a study of blood T cell repertoires in COVID-19. TCRdb's table, derived via immunoSEQ multiplex PCR, lists solely in-frame clones and lacks some. The table lists more than 95,000 clones, around four fifths of them singletons. The specimen was peripheral blood. The receptor set was obtained from a woman in her seventies with acute or convalescent COVID-19. CDR3s include the opening cysteine and the closing phenylalanine or tryptophan. Fields, in order: V gene, J gene, clone size, D gene, CDR3 protein, CDR3 DNA. The D gene is left open where the match is weak. Clone size is given for some rows only: seen once, a few or many times, or a class if the clone is expanded.

v_gene: TRBV7-9; j_gene: TRBJ2-7; abundance: once; d_gene: -; CDR3aa: CASSLDIQYEQYF; CDR3nt: TGTGCCAGCAGCTTAGATATACAGTACGAGCAGTACTTC
v_gene: TRBV18; j_gene: TRBJ2-2; abundance: -; d_gene: TRBD1; CDR3aa: CASSPLGQGAGELFF; CDR3nt: TGTGCCAGCTCACCACTGGGACAGGGAGCCGGGGAGCTGTTTTTT
v_gene: TRBV7-2; j_gene: TRBJ1-3; abundance: few; d_gene: -; CDR3aa: CGGRTGNTIYF; CDR3nt: TGTGGGGGGCGAACTGGAAACACCATATATTTT
v_gene: TRBV4-3; j_gene: TRBJ1-5; abundance: -; d_gene: -; CDR3aa: CASSQAEGGQPQHF; CDR3nt: TGCGCCAGCAGCCAAGCCGAGGGCGGTCAGCCCCAGCATTTT
v_gene: TRBV3-1/TRBV3-2; j_gene: TRBJ2-7; abundance: -; d_gene: -; CDR3aa: CASSQEYENSYEQYF; CDR3nt: TGTGCCAGCAGCCAAGAATACGAGAACTCCTACGAGCAGTACTTC
v_gene: TRBV6-5; j_gene: TRBJ1-1; abundance: -; d_gene: TRBD1; CDR3aa: CASSYLQGGTEAFF; CDR3nt: TGTGCCAGCAGTTACTTGCAGGGGGGCACTGAAGCTTTCTTT
v_gene: TRBV5-1; j_gene: TRBJ1-6; abundance: -; d_gene: TRBD1; CDR3aa: CASSLGAFEGASSPLHF; CDR3nt: TGCGCCAGCAGCTTGGGGGCTTTTGAGGGGGCGAGTTCACCCCTCCACTTT
v_gene: TRBV5-4; j_gene: TRBJ2-6; abundance: -; d_gene: -; CDR3aa: CASTPGGSGANVLTF; CDR3nt: TGTGCCAGCACCCCTGGAGGCTCTGGGGCCAACGTCCTGACTTTC
v_gene: TRBV19; j_gene: TRBJ1-5; abundance: -; d_gene: TRBD1; CDR3aa: CASSIGGQNHQPQHF; CDR3nt: TGTGCCAGTAGTATAGGGGGACAGAATCATCAGCCCCAGCATTTT
v_gene: TRBV9; j_gene: TRBJ2-6; abundance: -; d_gene: TRBD1; CDR3aa: CASSINRGQSSGANVLTF; CDR3nt: TGTGCCAGCAGCATCAACAGGGGGCAAAGCTCTGGGGCCAACGTCCTGACTTTC
v_gene: TRBV19; j_gene: TRBJ1-4; abundance: -; d_gene: -; CDR3aa: CASNEQGVEKLFF; CDR3nt: TGTGCCAGTAATGAACAGGGAGTTGAAAAACTGTTTTTT
v_gene: TRBV19; j_gene: TRBJ1-5; abundance: -; d_gene: TRBD1; CDR3aa: CASSLTTGDNQPQHF; CDR3nt: TGTGCCAGTAGCCTCACTACAGGGGACAATCAGCCCCAGCATTTT
v_gene: TRBV2; j_gene: TRBJ1-1; abundance: once; d_gene: -; CDR3aa: CASIPPQATEAFF; CDR3nt: TGTGCCAGCATCCCCCCCCAGGCCACTGAAGCTTTCTTT
v_gene: TRBV3-1/TRBV3-2; j_gene: TRBJ2-3; abundance: -; d_gene: -; CDR3aa: CASSPGTDTQYF; CDR3nt: TGTGCCAGCAGCCCAGGTACAGATACGCAGTATTTT
v_gene: TRBV4-3; j_gene: TRBJ1-2; abundance: -; d_gene: -; CDR3aa: CASSQVWQVGYGYTF; CDR3nt: TGCGCCAGCAGCCAAGTCTGGCAGGTCGGCTATGGCTACACCTTC
v_gene: TRBV12-5; j_gene: TRBJ1-1; abundance: -; d_gene: -; CDR3aa: CASGLVGIRGASEAFF; CDR3nt: TGTGCTAGTGGTTTGGTAGGGATTCGGGGAGCCTCTGAAGCTTTCTTT
v_gene: TRBV5-1; j_gene: TRBJ2-5; abundance: once; d_gene: -; CDR3aa: CASFKQGWETQYF; CDR3nt: TGCGCCAGCTTCAAACAGGGCTGGGAGACCCAGTACTTC
v_gene: TRBV2; j_gene: TRBJ2-4; abundance: -; d_gene: -; CDR3aa: CASSGTGLAKNIQYF; CDR3nt: TGTGCCAGCAGTGGAACAGGGCTAGCCAAAAACATTCAGTACTTC
v_gene: TRBV6-5; j_gene: TRBJ2-7; abundance: -; d_gene: -; CDR3aa: CASQLNYEQYF; CDR3nt: TGTGCCAGCCAACTAAACTACGAGCAGTACTTC
v_gene: TRBV3-1/TRBV3-2; j_gene: TRBJ1-4; abundance: -; d_gene: -; CDR3aa: CASSQGANEKLFF; CDR3nt: TGTGCCAGCAGCCAGGGGGCGAATGAAAAACTGTTTTTT
v_gene: TRBV12-5; j_gene: TRBJ1-1; abundance: -; d_gene: -; CDR3aa: CASGFNSVNMNTEAFF; CDR3nt: TGTGCTAGTGGTTTCAACAGTGTTAATATGAACACTGAAGCTTTCTTT
v_gene: TRBV7-7; j_gene: TRBJ2-2; abundance: -; d_gene: -; CDR3aa: CASSLAGRVGTGELFF; CDR3nt: TGTGCCAGCAGCTTAGCGGGCAGGGTCGGGACCGGGGAGCTGTTTTTT
v_gene: TRBV27; j_gene: TRBJ1-5; abundance: few; d_gene: -; CDR3aa: CASSKTGFGQPQHF; CDR3nt: TGTGCCAGCAGCAAAACAGGGTTTGGTCAGCCCCAGCATTTT
v_gene: TRBV29-1; j_gene: TRBJ2-3; abundance: -; d_gene: TRBD2; CDR3aa: CSVASGGSRDTQYF; CDR3nt: TGCAGCGTTGCCAGCGGGGGGTCCCGAGATACGCAGTATTTT
v_gene: TRBV20-1; j_gene: TRBJ1-2; abundance: -; d_gene: -; CDR3aa: CSASQGTYGYTF; CDR3nt: TGCAGTGCGAGTCAGGGGACCTATGGCTACACCTTC
v_gene: TRBV7-6; j_gene: TRBJ2-7; abundance: -; d_gene: -; CDR3aa: CASSLVRGGEQYF; CDR3nt: TGTGCCAGCAGCTTAGTCCGGGGAGGCGAGCAGTACTTC
v_gene: TRBV5-1; j_gene: TRBJ1-6; abundance: -; d_gene: TRBD1; CDR3aa: CASSLEGQGLSPLHF; CDR3nt: TGCGCCAGCAGCTTAGAAGGACAGGGGCTCTCACCCCTCCACTTT
v_gene: TRBV5-4; j_gene: TRBJ2-1; abundance: -; d_gene: TRBD2; CDR3aa: CASSLGGLAGGLDEQFF; CDR3nt: TGTGCCAGCAGCTTGGGAGGACTAGCGGGGGGGCTGGATGAGCAGTTCTTC
v_gene: TRBV3-1/TRBV3-2; j_gene: TRBJ2-7; abundance: -; d_gene: TRBD2; CDR3aa: CASSPVAGPYEQYF; CDR3nt: TGTGCCAGCAGCCCCGTAGCGGGGCCCTACGAGCAGTACTTC
v_gene: TRBV3-1/TRBV3-2; j_gene: TRBJ2-7; abundance: once; d_gene: -; CDR3aa: CASSPVTATTEQYF; CDR3nt: TGTGCCAGCAGCCCAGTGACAGCCACTACAGAGCAGTACTTC
v_gene: TRBV9; j_gene: TRBJ1-5; abundance: -; d_gene: -; CDR3aa: CASSVGDSRQPQHF; CDR3nt: TGTGCCAGCAGCGTTGGAGACAGTAGGCAGCCCCAGCATTTT
v_gene: TRBV30; j_gene: TRBJ1-1; abundance: -; d_gene: -; CDR3aa: CAWDRVTGGFAEAFF; CDR3nt: TGTGCCTGGGACCGTGTGACAGGAGGTTTCGCTGAAGCTTTCTTT
v_gene: TRBV30; j_gene: TRBJ2-1; abundance: few; d_gene: TRBD2; CDR3aa: CAWSVLGGGGDEQFF; CDR3nt: TGTGCCTGGAGTGTACTCGGCGGGGGGGGCGATGAGCAGTTCTTC
v_gene: TRBV7-9; j_gene: TRBJ2-3; abundance: many; d_gene: TRBD2; CDR3aa: CASSLAGTSGGQYF; CDR3nt: TGTGCCAGCAGCTTAGCCGGGACTAGCGGTGGGCAGTATTTT
v_gene: TRBV5-6; j_gene: TRBJ2-5; abundance: -; d_gene: -; CDR3aa: CASSSGGNQETQYF; CDR3nt: TGTGCCAGCAGCTCGGGGGGCAACCAAGAGACCCAGTACTTC
v_gene: TRBV6-1; j_gene: TRBJ2-1; abundance: few; d_gene: -; CDR3aa: CASSEQGGYNEQFF; CDR3nt: TGTGCCAGCAGTGAACAGGGGGGCTACAATGAGCAGTTCTTC
v_gene: TRBV11-3; j_gene: TRBJ2-3; abundance: -; d_gene: TRBD2; CDR3aa: CASSTRVAGTDTQYF; CDR3nt: TGTGCCAGCAGCACCAGGGTAGCGGGGACAGATACGCAGTATTTT
v_gene: TRBV2; j_gene: TRBJ1-3; abundance: -; d_gene: TRBD1; CDR3aa: CASRTGTGSSGNTIYF; CDR3nt: TGTGCCAGCAGAACCGGGACAGGGAGCTCTGGAAACACCATATATTTT
v_gene: TRBV7-8; j_gene: TRBJ2-7; abundance: -; d_gene: TRBD2; CDR3aa: CASSRLSGGSYEQYF; CDR3nt: TGTGCCAGCAGTCGTCTGAGCGGGGGTTCCTACGAGCAGTACTTC
v_gene: TRBV18; j_gene: TRBJ2-1; abundance: -; d_gene: -; CDR3aa: CASSPGAGDYNEQFF; CDR3nt: TGTGCCAGCTCACCGGGGGCTGGGGACTACAATGAGCAGTTCTTC
v_gene: TRBV7-2; j_gene: TRBJ1-1; abundance: few; d_gene: -; CDR3aa: CASSLEGRGEAFF; CDR3nt: TGTGCCAGCAGCTTAGAGGGCAGGGGTGAAGCTTTCTTT
v_gene: TRBV6-6; j_gene: TRBJ2-5; abundance: few; d_gene: -; CDR3aa: CASSYSDLGTSETQYF; CDR3nt: TGTGCCAGCAGTTACTCCGATTTAGGGACTTCGGAGACCCAGTACTTC
v_gene: TRBV4-1; j_gene: TRBJ1-3; abundance: -; d_gene: -; CDR3aa: CASSQEGTKSVNTIYF; CDR3nt: TGCGCCAGCAGCCAAGAGGGGACAAAATCGGTGAACACCATATATTTT
v_gene: TRBV5-1; j_gene: TRBJ2-1; abundance: -; d_gene: -; CDR3aa: CASSADLAGKGDEQFF; CDR3nt: TGCGCCAGCAGCGCCGACCTGGCGGGGAAAGGGGATGAGCAGTTCTTC
v_gene: TRBV7-9; j_gene: TRBJ1-2; abundance: -; d_gene: -; CDR3aa: CASSPLGGGYTF; CDR3nt: TGTGCCAGCAGCCCCCTGGGGGGAGGCTACACCTTC
v_gene: TRBV6-5; j_gene: TRBJ2-1; abundance: once; d_gene: TRBD2; CDR3aa: CASRDSGGLYNEQFF; CDR3nt: TGTGCCAGCAGAGATAGCGGGGGTCTCTACAATGAGCAGTTCTTC
v_gene: TRBV11-2; j_gene: TRBJ1-2; abundance: -; d_gene: -; CDR3aa: CASSLVGHDGYTF; CDR3nt: TGTGCCAGCAGCTTAGTAGGACACGATGGCTACACCTTC
v_gene: TRBV6-1; j_gene: TRBJ2-3; abundance: -; d_gene: -; CDR3aa: CASSEGSNVDTQYF; CDR3nt: TGTGCCAGCAGTGAAGGGAGCAATGTAGATACGCAGTATTTT
v_gene: TRBV19; j_gene: TRBJ2-3; abundance: -; d_gene: TRBD2; CDR3aa: CASRDRGRGTDTQYF; CDR3nt: TGTGCCAGTAGGGATCGAGGGAGGGGCACAGATACGCAGTATTTT
v_gene: TRBV3-1/TRBV3-2; j_gene: TRBJ2-3; abundance: -; d_gene: TRBD2; CDR3aa: CASSHPSAGGRTDTQYF; CDR3nt: TGTGCCAGCAGCCATCCCTCCGCGGGGGGCCGAACAGATACGCAGTATTTT
v_gene: TRBV27; j_gene: TRBJ1-2; abundance: few; d_gene: -; CDR3aa: CASSHDPESYGYTF; CDR3nt: TGTGCCAGCAGCCACGACCCGGAGAGCTATGGCTACACCTTC
v_gene: TRBV5-6; j_gene: TRBJ1-2; abundance: once; d_gene: -; CDR3aa: CASSLGPAPLGYTF; CDR3nt: TGTGCCAGCAGCTTGGGGCCGGCGCCACTAGGCTACACCTTC
v_gene: TRBV9; j_gene: TRBJ2-5; abundance: -; d_gene: TRBD2; CDR3aa: CASSVASGSGETQYF; CDR3nt: TGTGCCAGCAGCGTCGCTAGCGGCTCCGGGGAGACCCAGTACTTC